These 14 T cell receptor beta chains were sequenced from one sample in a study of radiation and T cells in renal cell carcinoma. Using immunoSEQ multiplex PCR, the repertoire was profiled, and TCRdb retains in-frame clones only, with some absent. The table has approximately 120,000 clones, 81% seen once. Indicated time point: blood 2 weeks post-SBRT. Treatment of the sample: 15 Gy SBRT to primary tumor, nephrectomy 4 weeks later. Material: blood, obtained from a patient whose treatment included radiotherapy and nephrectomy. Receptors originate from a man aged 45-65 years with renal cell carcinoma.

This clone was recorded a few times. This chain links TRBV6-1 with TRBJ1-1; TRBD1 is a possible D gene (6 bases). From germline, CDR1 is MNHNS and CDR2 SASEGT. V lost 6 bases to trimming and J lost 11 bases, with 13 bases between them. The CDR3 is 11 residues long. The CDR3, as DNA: TGTGCCAGCAGGGCGGGGGCGGTTGCTTTCTTT. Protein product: CASRAGAVAFF.

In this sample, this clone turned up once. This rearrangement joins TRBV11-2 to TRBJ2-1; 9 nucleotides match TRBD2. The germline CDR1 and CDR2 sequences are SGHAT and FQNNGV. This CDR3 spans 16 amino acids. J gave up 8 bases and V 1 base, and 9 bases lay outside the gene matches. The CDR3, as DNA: TGTGCCAGCAGCTTAGGAGCGGGGGGTCCTATGGATGAGCAGTTCTTC. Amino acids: CASSLGAGGPMDEQFF.

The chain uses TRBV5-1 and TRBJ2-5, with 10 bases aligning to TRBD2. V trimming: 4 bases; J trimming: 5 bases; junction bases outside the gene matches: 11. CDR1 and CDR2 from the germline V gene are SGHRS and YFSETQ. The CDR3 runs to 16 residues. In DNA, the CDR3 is TGCGCCAGCAGCCTCCAACTAGCGGGGATAGGGGAGACCCAGTACTTC. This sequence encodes CASSLQLAGIGETQYF.

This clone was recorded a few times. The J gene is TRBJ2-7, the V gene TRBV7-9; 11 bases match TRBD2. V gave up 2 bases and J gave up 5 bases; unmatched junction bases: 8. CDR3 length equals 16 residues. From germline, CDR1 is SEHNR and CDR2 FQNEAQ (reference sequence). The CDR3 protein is CASSLPPRLAGHEQYF. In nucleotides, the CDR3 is TGTGCCAGCAGCTTACCTCCCAGACTAGCGGGACACGAGCAGTACTTC. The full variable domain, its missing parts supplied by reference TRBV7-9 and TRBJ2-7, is DTGVSQNPRHKITKRGQNVTFRCDPISEHNRLYWYRQTLGQGPEFLTYFQNEAQLEKSRLLSDRFSAERPKGSFSTLEIQRTEQGDSAMYLCASSLPPRLAGHEQYFGPGTRLTVT.

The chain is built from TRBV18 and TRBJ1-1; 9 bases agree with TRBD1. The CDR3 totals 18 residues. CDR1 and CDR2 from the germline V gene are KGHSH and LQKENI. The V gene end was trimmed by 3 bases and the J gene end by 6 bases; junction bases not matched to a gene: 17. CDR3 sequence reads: CASSPNQSGTGKLPEAFF. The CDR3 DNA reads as TGTGCCAGCTCACCGAACCAGAGCGGGACAGGGAAGCTTCCTGAAGCTTTCTTT.

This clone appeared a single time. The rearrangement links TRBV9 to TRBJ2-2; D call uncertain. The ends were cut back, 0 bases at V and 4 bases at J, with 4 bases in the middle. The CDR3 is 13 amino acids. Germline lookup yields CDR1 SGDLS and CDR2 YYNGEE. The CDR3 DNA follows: TGTGCCAGCAGCGTAGGGTTCACCGGGGAGCTGTTTTTT. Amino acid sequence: CASSVGFTGELFF.

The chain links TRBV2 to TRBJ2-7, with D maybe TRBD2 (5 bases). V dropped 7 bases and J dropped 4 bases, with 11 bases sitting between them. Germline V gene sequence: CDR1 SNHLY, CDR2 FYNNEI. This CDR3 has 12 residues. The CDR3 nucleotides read TGTGCCAGCAAGGACTTGGGTTACGAGCAGTACTTC. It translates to CASKDLGYEQYF.

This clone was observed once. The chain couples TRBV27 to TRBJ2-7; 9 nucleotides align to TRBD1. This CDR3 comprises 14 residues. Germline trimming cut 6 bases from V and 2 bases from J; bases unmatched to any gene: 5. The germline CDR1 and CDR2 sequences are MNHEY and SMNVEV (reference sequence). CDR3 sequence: CASRAGTGTYEQYF. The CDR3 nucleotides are TGTGCCAGCAGGGCCGGGACAGGGACCTACGAGCAGTACTTC.

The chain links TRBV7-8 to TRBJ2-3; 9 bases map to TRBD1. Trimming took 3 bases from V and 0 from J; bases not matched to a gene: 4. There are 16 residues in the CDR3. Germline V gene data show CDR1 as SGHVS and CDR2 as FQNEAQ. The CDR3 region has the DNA TGTGCCAGCAGCTTCAGACAGGGGGAGAGCACAGATACGCAGTATTTT. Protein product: CASSFRQGESTDTQYF.

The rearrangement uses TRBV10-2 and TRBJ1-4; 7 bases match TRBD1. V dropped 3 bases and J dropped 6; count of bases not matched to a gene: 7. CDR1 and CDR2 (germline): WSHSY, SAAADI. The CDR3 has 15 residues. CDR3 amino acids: CASSEWRGRDEKLFF. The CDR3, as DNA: TGCGCCAGCAGTGAATGGAGGGGGCGGGATGAAAAACTGTTTTTT.

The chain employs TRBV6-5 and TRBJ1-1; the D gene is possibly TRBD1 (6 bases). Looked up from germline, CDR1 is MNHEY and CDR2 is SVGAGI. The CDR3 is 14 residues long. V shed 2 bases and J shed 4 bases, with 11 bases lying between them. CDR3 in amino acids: CASSYPGGGTEAFF. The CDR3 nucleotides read TGTGCCAGCAGTTACCCGGGGGGCGGCACTGAAGCTTTCTTT.

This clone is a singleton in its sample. The CDR3 is CASSYDGSGYEQYF. The CDR3 coding sequence is TGTGCCAGCAGTTACGATGGTAGCGGCTACGAGCAGTACTTC. V gene TRBV6-5 combines with J gene TRBJ2-7, with D possibly matching TRBD2 (6 bases). Trimming pared 2 bases from V and 3 bases from J, leaving 11 bases between. The germline CDR1 and CDR2 sequences are MNHEY and SVGAGI. CDR3 length: 14 residues.

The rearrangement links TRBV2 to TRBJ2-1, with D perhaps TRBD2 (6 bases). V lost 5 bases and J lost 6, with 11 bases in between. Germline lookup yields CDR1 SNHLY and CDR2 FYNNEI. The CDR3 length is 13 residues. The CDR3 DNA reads TGTGCCAGCAGTTTCGGGAGTGGCAATGAGCAGTTCTTC. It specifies CASSFGSGNEQFF.

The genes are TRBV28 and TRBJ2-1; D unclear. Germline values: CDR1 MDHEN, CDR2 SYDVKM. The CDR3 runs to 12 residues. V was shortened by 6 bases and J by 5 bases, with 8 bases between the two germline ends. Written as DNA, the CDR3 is TGTGCCAGCAGAGGCAGCCACAATGAGCAGTTCTTC. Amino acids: CASRGSHNEQFF.